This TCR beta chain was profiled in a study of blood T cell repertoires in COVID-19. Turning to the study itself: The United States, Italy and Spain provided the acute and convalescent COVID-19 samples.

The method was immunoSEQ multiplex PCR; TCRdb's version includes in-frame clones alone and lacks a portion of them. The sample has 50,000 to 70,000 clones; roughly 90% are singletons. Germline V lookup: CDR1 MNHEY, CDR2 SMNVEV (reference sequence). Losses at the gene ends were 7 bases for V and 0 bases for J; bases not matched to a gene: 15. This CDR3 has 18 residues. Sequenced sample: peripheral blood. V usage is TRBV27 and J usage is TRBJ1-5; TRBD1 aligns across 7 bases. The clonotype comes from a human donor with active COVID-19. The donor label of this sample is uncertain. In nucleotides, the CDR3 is TGTGCCAGCATGCCAGGGGGACAGAGATATTATAGCAATCAGCCCCAGCATTTT. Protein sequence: CASMPGGQRYYSNQPQHF.